One and the same sample provided the 26 T cell receptor beta chains below, sequenced in a study of T-cell memory formation after mild COVID-19 (dated by TCRdb to the early 2020s). The library was built by means of 5' RACE. Data came from an Illumina NovaSeq 6000. TCRdb reanalyzed the raw reads on its own, using fastp at Q25 for trimming and MiXCR for clone calling, and kept in-frame beta chains. Identical CDR3 proteins give one entry, which carries the most common genes and DNA. Present in this sample are 300,000 to 350,000 distinct CDR3 sequences, approximately 14% of which were seen just once. Approximately 22% of the sample comes from the top ten. The sample consisted of PBMCs or a T cell subset sorted from them (not recorded which). The receptors were gathered from a young man who had mild COVID-19 (a few samples of this study predate the infection). The sample titles of this study are shuffled in the database, so cell type and time point are left out; the donor was told from shared clones.

This clonotype was recorded a few times. The genes are TRBV6-5 and TRBJ2-1; tentatively, D is TRBD1 (6 bases). The germline gives CDR1 MNHEY, CDR2 SVGAGI. This CDR3 comprises 12 residues. Trimming stripped 2 bases from V and 8 bases from J, with 7 bases between. As DNA, the CDR3 is TGTGCCAGCAGTTACCCAGGGGATGAGCAGTTCTTC. Encoded protein: CASSYPGDEQFF.

This clonotype was detected a few times. The V call is TRBV7-2, the J call TRBJ1-6; D is possibly TRBD1 (6 bases). Trimming took 4 bases from V and 1 from J, leaving 11 bases between them. Looked up from germline, CDR1 is SGHTA and CDR2 is FQGNSA. The CDR3 is made up of 16 amino acids. CDR3 protein: CASSSPRGSYNSPLHF. Here the CDR3 DNA reads TGTGCCAGCAGCTCCCCCAGGGGTTCCTATAATTCACCCCTCCACTTT. Using reference TRBV7-2 and TRBJ1-6 for the parts outside the CDR3, the full variable domain is GAGVSQSPSNKVTEKGKDVELRCDPISGHTALYWYRQSLGQGLEFLIYFQGNSAPDKSGLPSDRFSAERTGGSVSTLTIQRTQQEDSAVYLCASSSPRGSYNSPLHFGNGTRLTVT.

J is TRBJ1-2 and V is TRBV7-2; D is undetermined. Trimming took off 11 bases at V and 6 bases at J, with 16 bases between the two ends. Germline V CDR1 and CDR2: SGHTA, FQGNSA. CDR3 size: 12 residues. The chain's CDR3 is CARAGPEDGYTF. The CDR3 DNA reads TGTGCCCGGGCCGGGCCAGAAGATGGCTACACCTTC.

V is TRBV7-2 and J is TRBJ2-3; 14 positions agree with TRBD2. The V gene end was trimmed by 8 bases and the J gene end by 1 base; junction bases not matched to a gene: 5. The CDR3 sequence is 16 residues long. Germline V gives CDR1 SGHTA, CDR2 FQGNSA. The CDR3 spells CASGEGLAGGTDTQYF. As DNA, the CDR3 is TGTGCCAGCGGGGAGGGACTAGCGGGGGGCACAGATACGCAGTATTTT. Complete variable domain (other parts from reference TRBV7-2 and TRBJ2-3): GAGVSQSPSNKVTEKGKDVELRCDPISGHTALYWYRQSLGQGLEFLIYFQGNSAPDKSGLPSDRFSAERTGGSVSTLTIQRTQQEDSAVYLCASGEGLAGGTDTQYFGPGTRLTVL.

This clonotype was detected only a few times. V and J are TRBV25-1 and TRBJ2-7; TRBD1 matches 9 bases. The CDR3 loop spans 15 amino acids. In germline, CDR1 is MGHDK, CDR2 SYGVNS. V gave up 4 bases and J gave up 2 bases; unmatched junction bases: 6. The CDR3 DNA reads as TGTGCCAGCAGTGGAATGACAGGGGGAACCTACGAGCAGTACTTC. Amino acids: CASSGMTGGTYEQYF.

The chain is built from TRBV29-1 and TRBJ2-2; D is possibly TRBD1 (5 bases). From germline, CDR1 is SQVTM and CDR2 ANQGSEA. The CDR3 runs to 13 residues. V dropped 7 bases and J dropped 3 bases, with 12 bases sitting between them. This chain's CDR3 is CSADKAHTGELFF. In nucleotides, the CDR3 is TGCAGCGCGGACAAAGCGCACACCGGGGAGCTGTTTTTT.

This clonotype has more than one count but fewer than ten. The CDR3 nucleotides are TGTGCCAGCAGTTACTTTCACGGACAGTACACTGAAGCTTTCTTT. Its translation is CASSYFHGQYTEAFF. The chain employs TRBV6-6 and TRBJ1-1; D may be TRBD1 (6 bases). CDR1 and CDR2 from the germline V gene are MNHNY and SVGAGI (reference sequence). V dropped 1 base and J dropped 3 bases, with 12 bases sitting between them. The CDR3 is 15 amino acids.

This clonotype was seen at least ten times. The chain has TRBV5-5 and TRBJ1-5; D possibly corresponds to TRBD1 (5 bases). The CDR3 runs to 14 residues. Germline V gene sequence: CDR1 SGHKS, CDR2 YYEKEE (reference sequence). Trimming took off 5 bases at V and 6 bases at J, with 15 bases between the two ends. The CDR3: CASSYSGARQPQHF. The CDR3 bases are TGTGCCAGCAGTTATAGCGGGGCCCGTCAGCCCCAGCATTTT.

This clonotype was seen ten or more times. This chain joins TRBV20-1 and TRBJ1-2; 9 nucleotides line up with TRBD1. The CDR3 has 14 amino acids. The V gene end was trimmed by 1 base and the J gene end by 4 bases; junction bases not matched to a gene: 4. From germline, CDR1 is DFQATT and CDR2 SNEGSKA (reference sequence). The CDR3 coding sequence is TGCAGTGCTAGAGTTACAGGGGGCGGCTATGGCTACACCTTC. It codes for CSARVTGGGYGYTF.

This clonotype was observed a few times. This chain links TRBV2 with TRBJ2-7; TRBD1 or TRBD2 may be the D gene (5 bases each). The length of the CDR3 is 16 residues. V lost 8 bases to trimming and J lost 2 bases, with 22 bases between them. Germline V gene data show CDR1 as SNHLY and CDR2 as FYNNEI. CDR3 nucleotide sequence: TGTGCCAGCTGGTCCCGACCCGGGACGGACGCCTACGAGCAGTACTTC. This sequence encodes CASWSRPGTDAYEQYF. Combining the CDR3 with reference TRBV2 and TRBJ2-7 gives the whole variable domain EPEVTQTPSHQVTQMGQEVILRCVPISNHLYFYWYRQILGQKVEFLVSFYNNEISEKSEIFDDQFSVERPDGSNFTLKIRSTKLEDSAMYFCASWSRPGTDAYEQYFGPGTRLTVT.

This sequence joins TRBV5-1 and TRBJ2-3, with D unresolved. The V end lost 3 bases, the J end lost 1 base, and 6 bases lay between the germline ends. The length of the CDR3 is 13 residues. From germline, CDR1 is SGHRS and CDR2 YFSETQ. CDR3 nucleotides: TGCGCCAGCAGCTGGGTGGGCACAGATACGCAGTATTTT. The encoded protein is CASSWVGTDTQYF. The full variable domain, completed using reference TRBV5-1 and TRBJ2-3, is KAGVTQTPRYLIKTRGQQVTLSCSPISGHRSVSWYQQTPGQGLQFLFEYFSETQRNKGNFPGRFSGRQFSNSRSEMNVSTLELGDSALYLCASSWVGTDTQYFGPGTRLTVL.

The chain recombines TRBV7-9 with TRBJ1-2, with D possibly matching TRBD1 (5 bases). The CDR3 is made up of 16 amino acids. V shed 1 base and J shed 6 bases, with 18 bases lying between them. The germline CDR1 and CDR2 sequences are SEHNR and FQNEAQ (reference sequence). In DNA form, the CDR3 reads TGTGCCAGCAGCTTAGGGGTGGGGCAAGATACGGATGGCTACACCTTC. Its protein is CASSLGVGQDTDGYTF.

This clonotype was seen repeatedly, ten times or more. The V call is TRBV7-8, the J call TRBJ2-1, with D possibly being TRBD1 (9 bases). Germline assignment: CDR1 SGHVS and CDR2 FQNEAQ. V gave up 2 bases and J gave up 8 bases, with 16 bases separating them. The CDR3 loop spans 15 amino acids. The CDR3 nucleotides read TGTGCCAGCAGCTTACGGGGGGGACAGGGTTATGAGCAGTTCTTC. This sequence encodes CASSLRGGQGYEQFF.

The V call is TRBV7-6, the J call TRBJ2-6; D remains unclear. The CDR3 totals 16 residues. Germline V CDR1 and CDR2: SGHVS, FNYEAQ. Trimming pared 5 bases from V and 1 base from J, leaving 12 bases between. The CDR3, as DNA: TGTGCCAGCAGCCGCGCCCCCCCATCTGGGGCCAACGTCCTGACTTTC. This codes for CASSRAPPSGANVLTF.

The CDR3 DNA reads TGTGCCAGCAGTTACGGGCAGGATGAAGCTTTCTTT. It yields the protein CASSYGQDEAFF. V usage is TRBV6-6 and J usage is TRBJ1-1; no definite D call. The V gene lost 2 bases and the J gene lost 7 bases, with 8 bases spanning the gap. Germline V gives CDR1 MNHNY, CDR2 SVGAGI (reference sequence). The CDR3 is 12 amino acids.

This chain uses TRBV20-1 with TRBJ2-7, with 7 bases that match TRBD1. The CDR3 runs 14 residues. After removal of 2 bases from V and 4 bases from J, the junction contained 8 bases not matched to a gene. Germline V gene data show CDR1 as DFQATT and CDR2 as SNEGSKA (reference sequence). The CDR3 protein is CSARPGQVLYEQYF. The CDR3 DNA is TGCAGTGCTAGACCCGGACAGGTGTTATACGAGCAGTACTTC.

V is TRBV4-2 and J is TRBJ1-2, with a tentative D call TRBD1 (5 bases). This CDR3 region has 15 residues. Germline values: CDR1 LGHNA, CDR2 YNFKEQ. V lost 4 bases and J 4 bases, leaving 16 bases between the germline ends. The CDR3 DNA reads TGTGCCAGCAGCCCTTTCGAATCGGGGCCCTATGGCTACACCTTC. Its translation is CASSPFESGPYGYTF.

The chain recombines TRBV7-2 with TRBJ1-2, with D perhaps TRBD1 (6 bases). CDR1 SGHTA and CDR2 FQGNSA come from the germline V gene. V was clipped by 3 bases and J by 4 bases, with 15 bases between them. The length of the CDR3 is 15 residues. CDR3 loop: CASSFAEGGGYGYTF. The CDR3 nucleotides read TGTGCCAGCAGCTTCGCCGAAGGGGGAGGCTATGGCTACACCTTC.

The V call is TRBV12-3 or TRBV12-4, the J call TRBJ1-6; 7 positions agree with TRBD1. The CDR3 runs to 14 residues. After removal of 6 bases from V and 8 bases from J, the junction contained 7 bases not matched to a gene. CDR3 bases: TGTGCCAGCAGACCCACAGGGGTAGATTCACCCCTCCACTTT. Translating gives CASRPTGVDSPLHF.

The table lists this clonotype with a few counts. This chain connects TRBV28 to TRBJ1-2; D is perhaps TRBD1 (5 bases). With 5 bases removed from V and 4 bases from J, the gap between germline ends came to 11 bases. CDR3 length: 13 amino acids. The germline gives CDR1 MDHEN, CDR2 SYDVKM. DNA of the CDR3: TGTGCCAGCAGTCGAACAGGCAGCTATGGCTACACCTTC. It encodes CASSRTGSYGYTF.

This clonotype was found a few times. The rearrangement uses TRBV12-3 or TRBV12-4 and TRBJ2-3; D gene uncertain. This CDR3 region has 14 residues. Trimming took 3 bases from V and 4 from J, leaving 11 bases between them. The CDR3 region has the DNA TGTGCCAGCAGTTTCGTGTCTGGAGCAGATACGCAGTATTTT. Its translation is CASSFVSGADTQYF.

The chain recombines TRBV5-1 with TRBJ2-5, with 7 nucleotides matching TRBD1. The CDR3 loop spans 15 amino acids. With V trimmed by 3 bases and J by 5 bases, 10 bases remained unmatched. The germline V gene encodes CDR1 SGHRS and CDR2 YFSETQ. CDR3 loop: CASSYDRVIGETQYF. CDR3 DNA: TGCGCCAGCAGCTACGACAGGGTAATCGGGGAGACCCAGTACTTC.

This chain joins TRBV4-3 and TRBJ2-4; D is perhaps TRBD1 (6 bases). The V gene's germline CDR1 is LGHNA and CDR2 YSLEER. This CDR3 spans 14 amino acids. Deletions cut 8 bases from V and 0 bases from J, with 11 bases between. The CDR3 region is CASSGHRAKNIQYF. The CDR3 nucleotides read TGCGCCAGCTCGGGACATAGAGCCAAAAACATTCAGTACTTC.

This chain uses TRBV6-1 with TRBJ2-5; 7 bases align to TRBD1. V trimming: 8 bases; J trimming: 0 bases; junction bases outside the gene matches: 6. This CDR3 comprises 14 residues. Germline V gene sequence: CDR1 MNHNS, CDR2 SASEGT. CDR3 in DNA: TGTGCCAGCGGCAGGACAGGCAACCAAGAGACCCAGTACTTC. It encodes CASGRTGNQETQYF.

The table lists this clonotype with a few counts. CDR3 DNA: TGCAGTGCTAGTGTGGGAATGATAATGAACACTGAAGCTTTCTTT. Its translation is CSASVGMIMNTEAFF. V usage is TRBV20-1 and J usage is TRBJ1-1; D gene ambiguous. Per the germline V gene, CDR1 is DFQATT and CDR2 is SNEGSKA (reference sequence). The ends were cut back, 3 bases at V and 0 bases at J, with 14 bases in the middle. This CDR3 spans 15 amino acids.

This chain uses TRBV7-2 with TRBJ2-7, with a tentative D call TRBD2 (6 bases). The V end was cut by 5 bases, the J end by 0 bases, with 14 bases between. CDR1 and CDR2 from the germline V gene are SGHTA and FQGNSA. The CDR3 is 15 amino acids. CDR3: CASSETSSGSYEQYV. CDR3 DNA sequence: TGTGCCAGCAGCGAAACTAGCTCGGGCTCCTACGAGCAGTACGTC.